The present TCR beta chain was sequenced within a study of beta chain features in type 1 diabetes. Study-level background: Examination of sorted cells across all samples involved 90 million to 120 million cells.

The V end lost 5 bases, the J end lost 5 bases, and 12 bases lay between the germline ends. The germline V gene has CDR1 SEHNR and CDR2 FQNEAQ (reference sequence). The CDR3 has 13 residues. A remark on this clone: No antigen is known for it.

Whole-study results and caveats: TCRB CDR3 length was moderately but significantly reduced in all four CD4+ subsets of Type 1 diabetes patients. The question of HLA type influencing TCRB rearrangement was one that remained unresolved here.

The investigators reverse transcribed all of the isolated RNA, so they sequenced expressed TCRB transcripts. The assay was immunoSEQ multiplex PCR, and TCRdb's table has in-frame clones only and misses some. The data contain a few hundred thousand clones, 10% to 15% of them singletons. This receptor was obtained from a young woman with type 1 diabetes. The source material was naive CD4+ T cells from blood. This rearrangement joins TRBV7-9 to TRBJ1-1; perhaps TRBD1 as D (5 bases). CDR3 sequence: CASSRDGGTEAFF. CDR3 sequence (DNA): TGTGCCAGCAGCCGGGATGGGGGGACTGAAGCTTTCTTT.